Following are 13 T cell receptor beta chains from one sample sequenced in a study of post-analysis software for immune sequencing data. Unique molecular identifiers featured in each of the TCR beta cDNA libraries. TCRdb processed the PCR reads anew with MiXCR; each CDR3 protein has one entry. The sample holds 350,000 to 450,000 distinct CDR3 sequences, approximately 33% seen once. Study-wide points: Five or six TRBV segments, including TRBV5-6, TRBV5-1 and TRBV20-1, were more frequent in patients than controls.

No antigen is known for these receptors. Source material: blood. These receptor sequences come from a girl aged 10-17 years with multiple sclerosis.

In its sample, this clonotype was seen many times. V is TRBV20-1 and J is TRBJ1-5, with no clear D. Germline CDR1 and CDR2: DFQATT and SNEGSKA (reference sequence). The V and J ends lost 1 base and 5 bases respectively, with 12 bases between them. The CDR3 length is 14 residues. CDR3 sequence reads: CSARAHVSHQPQHF. For the CDR3, the DNA is TGCAGTGCTAGAGCCCACGTCTCGCATCAGCCCCAGCATTTT.

The rearrangement links TRBV7-2 to TRBJ1-5; the D gene is possibly TRBD1 (5 bases). Germline-derived CDR1 and CDR2 are SGHTA and FQGNSA. The CDR3 runs 16 residues. V was trimmed by 2 bases and J by 3 bases, leaving 14 bases between them. The CDR3 DNA is TGTGCCAGCAGCTTAAGTCCCCTCGGGACCAATCAGCCCCAGCATTTT. This gives the protein CASSLSPLGTNQPQHF.

In this sample, this clonotype turned up a few times. One end of the junction varies from germline; a read error may be responsible. The chain uses TRBV7-7 and TRBJ2-3; the match to TRBD1 covers 9 bases. Germline V gene data show CDR1 as SSHAT and CDR2 as FNYEAQ (reference sequence). CDR3 length equals 15 residues. The CDR3 DNA is TGTGCTAGCAGCCCAGGGACAGGGCACACAGATACGCAGTATTTT. Translation: CASSPGTGHTDTQYF.

The chain has TRBV28 and TRBJ2-3; a weak D match, TRBD1 (5 bases). This CDR3 is 13 amino acids long. V lost 9 bases and J 0 bases, leaving 10 bases between the germline ends. Germline CDR1 is MDHEN and CDR2 is SYDVKM. The CDR3 nucleotides read TGTGCCAGTGGACACCCTAGCACAGATACGCAGTATTTT. It translates to CASGHPSTDTQYF.

This clonotype turned up a few times. The CDR3 protein is CSARDSQRGGLSDTQYF. CDR3 coding DNA: TGCAGTGCTAGAGATTCCCAGCGGGGGGGCTTGTCAGATACGCAGTATTTT. J is TRBJ2-3 and V is TRBV20-1, with 10 bases identical to TRBD2. Germline CDR1 is DFQATT and CDR2 is SNEGSKA (reference sequence). The CDR3 is made up of 17 amino acids. Trimming took 0 bases from V and 4 from J; bases not matched to a gene: 10.

The chain couples TRBV12-3 or TRBV12-4 to TRBJ1-6; 7 nucleotides line up with TRBD1. The CDR3 length is 15 residues. V lost 5 bases to trimming and J lost 6 bases; unmatched junction nucleotides: 7. The CDR3: CASSLTGEGNSPLHF. The CDR3 nucleotides read TGTGCCAGCAGTCTCACAGGGGAGGGTAATTCACCCCTCCACTTT.

J is TRBJ2-5 and V is TRBV6-2 or TRBV6-3; D not certain. The CDR3 totals 12 residues. Germline values: CDR1 MNHEY, CDR2 SVGEGT. V gave up 6 bases and J gave up 5 bases, with 10 bases separating them. CDR3 sequence reads: CASSHLRETQYF. CDR3 sequence (DNA): TGTGCCAGCAGCCACCTCCGGGAGACCCAGTACTTC.

This clonotype came up a few times. The chain links TRBV12-5 to TRBJ2-5; TRBD2 might be the D (7 bases). Trimming removed 5 bases at V and 5 bases at J, with 15 bases between. Germline V gene data show CDR1 as LGHNT and CDR2 as FRNRAP. This CDR3 is 14 amino acids long. Here the CDR3 reads CASGIAGAGETQYF. The CDR3 DNA reads as TGTGCTAGTGGTATCGCGGGGGCTGGGGAGACCCAGTACTTC.

This clonotype came up a few times. The chain uses TRBV7-9 and TRBJ2-7; D may be TRBD2 (5 bases). Trimming shortened V by 5 bases and J by 2 bases, and 13 bases separated the two germline ends. This CDR3 comprises 14 residues. In germline, CDR1 is SEHNR, CDR2 FQNEAQ (reference sequence). The CDR3 reads CASSPTGVTYEQYF. CDR3 DNA: TGTGCCAGCAGCCCAACCGGGGTTACCTACGAGCAGTACTTC.

The chain couples TRBV7-3 to TRBJ2-1, with D tentatively TRBD2 (7 bases). Germline V gene sequence: CDR1 SGHTA, CDR2 FQGTGA. The CDR3 covers 14 residues. Trimming cost V 0 bases and J 6 bases, with 9 bases left between them. In DNA form, the CDR3 reads TGTGCCAGCAGCTTAACAGGGGGGGTCAATGAGCAGTTCTTC. Translating it yields CASSLTGGVNEQFF.

The sample holds many counts of this clonotype. This sequence joins TRBV12-3 or TRBV12-4 and TRBJ1-2; 9 bases agree with TRBD1. This CDR3 spans 13 amino acids. After removal of 5 bases from V and 6 bases from J, the junction contained 4 bases not matched to a gene. The CDR3 here is CASSPRQGDGYTF. The CDR3 coding sequence is TGTGCCAGCAGTCCTCGACAGGGGGATGGCTACACCTTC.

In its sample, this clonotype was seen many times. The gene calls are TRBV20-1 and TRBJ2-7; D possibly corresponds to TRBD1 (6 bases). V gave up 5 bases and J gave up 2 bases, with 13 bases separating them. Germline CDR1 is DFQATT and CDR2 is SNEGSKA (reference sequence). The CDR3 has 13 amino acids. CDR3 nucleotide sequence: TGCAGTGCTGCCGCAGGGGCGACCTACGAGCAGTACTTC. It specifies CSAAAGATYEQYF.

As regards this clonotype: One junction end disagrees with the germline gene, perhaps due to a read error. The rearrangement uses TRBV6-5 and TRBJ2-1; 9 nucleotides align to TRBD2. The CDR3 totals 17 residues. CDR1 is MNHEY, CDR2 SVGAGI, per germline. CDR3: CVSSYSSSGGPYNEQFF. CDR3 bases: TGTGTCAGCAGTTACTCGAGTAGCGGGGGCCCCTACAATGAGCAGTTCTTC.